This TCR beta chain was captured by sequencing in a study of blood T cell repertoires in COVID-19. About the research overall: Samples taken during acute and convalescent COVID-19 were collected in the United States, Italy and Spain. T cells, B-cell-depleted T cells, or PBMCs provided the cDNA or gDNA that served as material.

The CDR3 covers 15 residues. V lost 6 bases and J 6 bases, leaving 17 bases between the germline ends. Germline lookup yields CDR1 MNHEY and CDR2 SVGAGI. Original processing notes: From reference gene primer amplification, estimates of nucleated cell counts were derived. Clones were sequenced by immunoSEQ multiplex PCR, and TCRdb holds only the in-frame ones, with some missing. V and J calls and clone size come straight from that table; D and trimming were deduced from the DNA. Here the sample spans over 200,000 clones, 81% being singletons. This clone was seen a few times. V and J are TRBV6-5 and TRBJ2-2, with D possibly matching TRBD2 (6 bases). The sequenced sample was peripheral blood. The sequence was collected from an elderly woman with acute or convalescent COVID-19. CDR3 nucleotides: TGTGCCAGCAGCCGACAGACTAGTCTCTCCGGGGAGCTGTTTTTT. Translation: CASSRQTSLSGELFF.